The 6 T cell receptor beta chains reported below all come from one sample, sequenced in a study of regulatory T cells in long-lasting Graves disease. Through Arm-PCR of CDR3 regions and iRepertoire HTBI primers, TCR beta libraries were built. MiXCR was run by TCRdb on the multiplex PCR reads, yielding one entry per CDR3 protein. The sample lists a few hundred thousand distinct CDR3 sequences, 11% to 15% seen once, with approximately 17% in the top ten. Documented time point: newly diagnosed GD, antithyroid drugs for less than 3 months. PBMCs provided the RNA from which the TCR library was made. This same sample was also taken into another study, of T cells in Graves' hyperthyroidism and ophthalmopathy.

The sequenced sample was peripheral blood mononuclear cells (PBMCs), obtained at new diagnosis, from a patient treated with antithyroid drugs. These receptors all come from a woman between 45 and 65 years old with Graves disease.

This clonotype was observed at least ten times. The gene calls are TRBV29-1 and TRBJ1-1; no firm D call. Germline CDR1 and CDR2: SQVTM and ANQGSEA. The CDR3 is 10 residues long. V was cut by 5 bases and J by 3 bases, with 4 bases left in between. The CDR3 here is CSVRYTEAFF. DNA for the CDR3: TGCAGCGTTAGGTACACTGAAGCTTTCTTT.

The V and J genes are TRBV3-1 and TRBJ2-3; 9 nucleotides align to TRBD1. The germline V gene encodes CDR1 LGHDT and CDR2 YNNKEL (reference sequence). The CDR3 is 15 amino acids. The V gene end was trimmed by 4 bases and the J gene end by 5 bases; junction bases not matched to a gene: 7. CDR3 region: CASSPGQGGGDTQYF. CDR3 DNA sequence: TGTGCCAGCAGCCCGGGACAGGGTGGCGGAGATACGCAGTATTTT.

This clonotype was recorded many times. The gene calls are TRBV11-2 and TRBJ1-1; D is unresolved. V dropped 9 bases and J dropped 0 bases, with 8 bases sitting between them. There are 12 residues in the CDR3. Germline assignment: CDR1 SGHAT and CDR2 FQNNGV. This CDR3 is CASSAMNTEAFF. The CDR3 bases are TGTGCCAGTTCAGCCATGAACACTGAAGCTTTCTTT.

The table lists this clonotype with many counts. CDR3 in DNA: TGTGCCAGCAGCCCACAAGTAAACAGAGAGACCCAGTACTTC. This codes for CASSPQVNRETQYF. V and J are TRBV5-6 and TRBJ2-5; D gene ambiguous. CDR3 length: 14 amino acids. Trimming took 4 bases from V and 4 from J, leaving 14 bases between them. Germline V gene sequence: CDR1 SGHDT, CDR2 YYEEEE.

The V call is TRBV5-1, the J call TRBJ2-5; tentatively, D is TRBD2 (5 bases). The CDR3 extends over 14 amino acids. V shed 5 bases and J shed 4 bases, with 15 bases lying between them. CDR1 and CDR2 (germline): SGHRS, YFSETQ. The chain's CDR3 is CASRRAMARETQYF. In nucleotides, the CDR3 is TGCGCCAGCAGGAGGGCCATGGCAAGAGAGACCCAGTACTTC.

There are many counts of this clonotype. Here the CDR3 reads CASTKLWGPSYEQYF. CDR3 coding DNA: TGTGCCAGCACCAAACTTTGGGGGCCGTCCTACGAGCAGTACTTC. The V and J genes are TRBV28 and TRBJ2-7; tentative D call: TRBD1 (6 bases). The V gene's germline CDR1 is MDHEN and CDR2 SYDVKM. The CDR3 has 15 residues. Trimming removed 7 bases from V and 1 base from J, with 17 bases in between.